One sample yielded the 25 T cell receptor beta chains listed below, sequenced in a study of T cell responses to AZD1222 COVID-19 vaccine. Data came from immunoSEQ multiplex PCR; TCRdb stores just in-frame clones and leaves some out. This repertoire shows under 150,000 clones, 80% to 85% found once; its top ten account for 3.5% to 5%. This specimen was peripheral blood, taken on day 0 of MenACWY control vaccination. These receptors originate from an adult in good health.

The chain employs TRBV9 and TRBJ1-3; D is undetermined. Trimming removed 0 bases from V and 6 bases from J, with 7 bases in between. The germline gives CDR1 SGDLS, CDR2 YYNGEE. The CDR3 covers 13 residues. The CDR3 loop reads CASSVGRQNTIYF. The CDR3 region has the DNA TGTGCCAGCAGCGTAGGAAGGCAAAACACCATATATTTT.

This clone was counted ten times or more. The V call is TRBV5-4, the J call TRBJ2-2; D gene uncertain. This CDR3 region has 12 residues. The germline V and J ends were trimmed by 0 bases and 7 bases, with 4 bases remaining between them. Germline CDR1 is SGHNT and CDR2 is YYREEE (reference sequence). The CDR3 DNA reads as TGTGCCAGCAGCTTGGAGGTCGGGGAGCTGTTTTTT. It is translated as CASSLEVGELFF.

This clone showed up just a few times. The V and J genes are TRBV5-6 and TRBJ1-2; possibly TRBD1 for D (5 bases). Trimming cost V 2 bases and J 14 bases, with 16 bases left between them. CDR1 is SGHDT and CDR2 is YYEEEE in the germline V gene. This CDR3 comprises 12 residues. The CDR3 spells CASSFGTVVGTF. The CDR3 DNA follows: TGTGCCAGCAGCTTTGGGACGGTGGTAGGGACCTTC. Full variable domain (outside the CDR3, taken from reference TRBV5-6 and TRBJ1-2): DAGVTQSPTHLIKTRGQQVTLRCSPKSGHDTVSWYQQALGQGPQFIFQYYEEEERQRGNFPDRFSGHQFPNYSSELNVNALLLGDSALYLCASSFGTVVGTFGSGTRLTVV.

This clone has just one count. The V and J genes are TRBV5-5 and TRBJ2-2; 9 nucleotides align to TRBD2. The CDR3 is made up of 13 amino acids. Germline V gives CDR1 SGHKS, CDR2 YYEKEE (reference sequence). V lost 5 bases to trimming and J lost 6 bases; unmatched junction nucleotides: 2. CDR3 sequence reads: CASRRGGAGELFF. CDR3 in DNA: TGTGCCAGCAGGCGGGGGGGGGCCGGGGAGCTGTTTTTT.

The chain recombines TRBV7-6 with TRBJ2-2, with D unclear. This CDR3 has 16 amino acids. In germline, CDR1 is SGHVS, CDR2 FNYEAQ. Trimming stripped 4 bases from V and 7 bases from J, with 19 bases between. DNA for the CDR3: TGTGCCAGCAGCTCCCCACTGACGAAGTCAGTCGGGGAGCTGTTTTTT. Amino acids: CASSSPLTKSVGELFF. The full variable domain, with the rest looked up from reference TRBV7-6 and TRBJ2-2, is GAGVSQSPRYKVTKRGQDVALRCDPISGHVSLYWYRQALGQGPEFLTYFNYEAQQDKSGLPNDRFSAERPEGSISTLTIQRTEQRDSAMYRCASSSPLTKSVGELFFGEGSRLTVL.

The chain recombines TRBV6-5 with TRBJ1-2; a weak D match, TRBD1 (5 bases). The germline V gene encodes CDR1 MNHEY and CDR2 SVGAGI. Trimming removed 4 bases from V and 7 bases from J, with 16 bases in between. This CDR3 region has 14 residues. CDR3 DNA: TGTGCCAGCAGTTTTGAGGGGAGGAGCGGTGGCTACACCTTC. Amino acid sequence: CASSFEGRSGGYTF.

The gene calls are TRBV15 and TRBJ1-5; D unresolved. The germline V gene has CDR1 LNHNV and CDR2 YYDKDF (reference sequence). Trimming took off 5 bases at V and 2 bases at J, with 10 bases between the two ends. The CDR3 contains 14 residues. CDR3 in DNA: TGTGCCACCAGCCCCCGGCTGGGCAATCAGCCCCAGCATTTT. This codes for CATSPRLGNQPQHF.

This clone has a single count. The rearrangement uses TRBV2 and TRBJ2-6; D remains unclear. The V gene lost 2 bases and the J gene lost 1 base, with 6 bases spanning the gap. CDR1 and CDR2 from the germline V gene are SNHLY and FYNNEI. The CDR3 is made up of 15 amino acids. In DNA, the CDR3 is TGTGCCAGCAGTGAATCGGGTTCTGGGGCCAACGTCCTGACTTTC. Protein: CASSESGSGANVLTF.

J is TRBJ2-2 and V is TRBV7-9; 8 nucleotides align to TRBD2. J lost 4 bases, V lost 3 bases, and 10 bases had no gene match. This CDR3 spans 17 amino acids. CDR1 and CDR2 (germline): SEHNR, FQNEAQ (reference sequence). CDR3 amino acids: CASSLGALAGTTGELFF. Written as DNA, the CDR3 is TGTGCCAGCAGCTTGGGGGCGTTAGCGGGGACCACCGGGGAGCTGTTTTTT.

The V and J genes are TRBV11-2 and TRBJ2-3; TRBD2 matches at 8 bases. The V segment lost 5 bases and the J segment 0 bases; nucleotides outside the gene matches: 4. This CDR3 has 15 residues. CDR1 is SGHAT, CDR2 FQNNGV, per germline. For the CDR3, the DNA is TGTGCCAGCAGCGGGCCTAGCGGGAGCACAGATACGCAGTATTTT. It translates to CASSGPSGSTDTQYF. The full variable domain, with the rest looked up from reference TRBV11-2 and TRBJ2-3, is EAGVAQSPRYKIIEKRQSVAFWCNPISGHATLYWYQQILGQGPKLLIQFQNNGVVDDSQLPKDRFSAERLKGVDSTLKIQPAKLEDSAVYLCASSGPSGSTDTQYFGPGTRLTVL.

This rearrangement joins TRBV28 to TRBJ1-1, with D tentatively TRBD1 (5 bases). Trimming stripped 3 bases from V and 1 base from J, with 12 bases between. The germline V gene has CDR1 MDHEN and CDR2 SYDVKM. The CDR3 has 15 amino acids. CDR3 in amino acids: CASSFGTPRNTEAFF. Here the CDR3 DNA reads TGTGCCAGCAGTTTCGGGACGCCCAGGAACACTGAAGCTTTCTTT.

Worth noting for this clone: This sample includes further DNA sequences coding for the same CDR3. The V and J genes are TRBV18 and TRBJ1-1, with TRBD1 as a possible D gene (5 bases). The CDR3 consists of 12 residues. CDR1 is KGHSH, CDR2 LQKENI, per germline. V was pared by 3 bases and J by 7 bases, with 9 bases between. The CDR3 sequence is CASSPVQGEAFF. CDR3 nucleotides: TGTGCCAGCTCACCTGTCCAGGGTGAAGCTTTCTTT.

This chain joins TRBV2 and TRBJ2-7; 8 bases agree with TRBD2. CDR1 is SNHLY and CDR2 is FYNNEI in the germline V gene. The CDR3 runs to 14 residues. Trimming at V came to 1 base and at J to 10 bases, leaving 9 bases not matched to a gene. The CDR3 nucleotides are TGTGCCAGCAGTGAAGGGTTCGGGGGGGCAGAACAGTACGTC. This gives the protein CASSEGFGGAEQYV.

This chain joins TRBV20-1 and TRBJ1-1, with D possibly being TRBD1 (5 bases). The germline V and J ends were trimmed by 3 bases and 0 bases, with 17 bases remaining between them. CDR1 and CDR2 (germline): DFQATT, SNEGSKA (reference sequence). The CDR3 contains 16 residues. This CDR3 reads CSASGAAVTMNTEAFF. The CDR3 DNA is TGCAGTGCTAGTGGGGCAGCGGTTACGATGAACACTGAAGCTTTCTTT.

The J gene is TRBJ2-1, the V gene TRBV28; no definite D call. The V gene's germline CDR1 is MDHEN and CDR2 SYDVKM. The CDR3 has 12 residues. V was clipped by 2 bases and J by 10 bases, with 9 bases between them. This chain's CDR3 is CASSLAKGEQFF. CDR3 sequence (DNA): TGTGCCAGCAGTTTAGCGAAAGGGGAGCAGTTCTTC.

J is TRBJ2-5 and V is TRBV18, with 10 positions matching TRBD2. Germline assignment: CDR1 KGHSH and CDR2 LQKENI. Trimming cost V 2 bases and J 5 bases; bases outside gene matches: 5. The CDR3 has 15 amino acids. CDR3: CASSPKRGGLETQYF. CDR3 coding DNA: TGTGCCAGCTCACCAAAGCGGGGGGGCTTGGAGACCCAGTACTTC.

V and J are TRBV4-1 and TRBJ1-2; D is possibly TRBD1 (6 bases). This CDR3 has 15 amino acids. From germline, CDR1 is MGHRA and CDR2 YSYEKL. Trimming took off 0 bases at V and 3 bases at J, with 11 bases between the two ends. Here the CDR3 DNA reads TGCGCCAGCAGCCAAGAGGGGGCGCGGTACTATGGCTACACCTTC. As protein: CASSQEGARYYGYTF.

The chain employs TRBV20-1 and TRBJ1-2, with D perhaps matching TRBD1 (5 bases). CDR3 length: 12 residues. V was shortened by 3 bases and J by 6 bases, with 11 bases between the two germline ends. The V gene's germline CDR1 is DFQATT and CDR2 SNEGSKA (reference sequence). CDR3 nucleotide sequence: TGCAGTGCTAGTAGCCGAGGGGATGGCTACACCTTC. This gives the protein CSASSRGDGYTF.

This chain joins TRBV7-9 and TRBJ1-2; the D is unclear. The length of the CDR3 is 13 residues. In germline, CDR1 is SEHNR, CDR2 FQNEAQ (reference sequence). The V end was cut by 1 base, the J end by 4 bases, with 7 bases between. CDR3 loop: CASSLGVRYGYTF. The CDR3 nucleotides are TGTGCCAGCAGCTTAGGGGTCCGCTATGGCTACACCTTC. The whole variable domain, remainder taken from reference TRBV7-9 and TRBJ1-2, is DTGVSQNPRHKITKRGQNVTFRCDPISEHNRLYWYRQTLGQGPEFLTYFQNEAQLEKSRLLSDRFSAERPKGSFSTLEIQRTEQGDSAMYLCASSLGVRYGYTFGSGTRLTVV.

The chain carries TRBV6-5 and TRBJ1-4; unclear D gene. The CDR3 runs to 13 residues. V was shortened by 0 bases and J by 2 bases, with 1 base between the two germline ends. From germline, CDR1 is MNHEY and CDR2 SVGAGI. For the CDR3, the DNA is TGTGCCAGCAGTTACTCGACTAATGAAAAACTGTTTTTT. It specifies CASSYSTNEKLFF.

The rearrangement links TRBV18 to TRBJ1-1, with D hard to call. The CDR3 sequence is 12 residues long. V was cut by 5 bases and J by 5 bases, with 9 bases left in between. The germline CDR1 and CDR2 sequences are KGHSH and LQKENI. The CDR3 nucleotides read TGTGCCAGCTCAAATGGAGGGACTGAAGCTTTCTTT. Its protein product is CASSNGGTEAFF.

The chain combines TRBV19 with TRBJ2-5; 12 bases line up with TRBD1. This CDR3 contains 14 residues. V shed 6 bases, J shed 4 bases, and the junction held 3 bases outside the gene matches. Germline V gives CDR1 LNHDA, CDR2 SQIVND (reference sequence). The CDR3 DNA is TGTGCCAGTAGGGGACAGGGGGCGGCAGAGACCCAGTACTTC. It translates to CASRGQGAAETQYF.

The V gene is TRBV5-1, the J gene TRBJ2-7; TRBD1 matches at 9 bases. The CDR3 sequence is 12 residues long. Germline V gene data show CDR1 as SGHRS and CDR2 as YFSETQ. The ends lost 0 bases at V and 11 bases at J; junction bases unmatched: 3. Here the CDR3 reads CASSLGDREKYF. CDR3 in DNA: TGCGCCAGCAGCTTGGGGGACAGGGAGAAGTACTTC.

The genes are TRBV13 and TRBJ1-1; possible D gene TRBD1, 6 bases. This CDR3 comprises 12 residues. CDR1 PRHDT and CDR2 FYEKMQ come from the germline V gene (reference sequence). V lost 5 bases to trimming and J lost 4 bases, with 8 bases between them. The CDR3 DNA sequence: TGTGCCAGCAGCACCAGGGGCACTGAAGCTTTCTTT. This gives the protein CASSTRGTEAFF.

V and J are TRBV5-1 and TRBJ2-7; 8 bases match TRBD1. CDR1 and CDR2 from the germline V gene are SGHRS and YFSETQ. This CDR3 has 15 amino acids. V gave up 2 bases and J gave up 3 bases; unmatched junction bases: 7. CDR3 residues: CASSFRTGPNYEQYF. CDR3 sequence (DNA): TGCGCCAGCAGCTTTAGGACAGGGCCAAACTACGAGCAGTACTTC.